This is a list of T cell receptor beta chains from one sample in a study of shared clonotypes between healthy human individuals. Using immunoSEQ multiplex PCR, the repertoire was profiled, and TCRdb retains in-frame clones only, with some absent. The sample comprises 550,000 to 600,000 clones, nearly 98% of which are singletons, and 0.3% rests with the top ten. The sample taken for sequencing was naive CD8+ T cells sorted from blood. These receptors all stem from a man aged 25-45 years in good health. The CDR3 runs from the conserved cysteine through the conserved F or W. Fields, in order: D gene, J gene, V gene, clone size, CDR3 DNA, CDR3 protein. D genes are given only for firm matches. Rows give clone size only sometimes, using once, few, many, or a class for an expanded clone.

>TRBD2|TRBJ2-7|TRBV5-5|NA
TGTGCCAGCAGCTTATATGGACTAGCGGGAGACTACGAGCAGTACTTC
CASSLYGLAGDYEQYF
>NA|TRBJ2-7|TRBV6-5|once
TGTGCCAGCAGTTACTCGTTGACGGGACTCTACGAGCAGTACTTC
CASSYSLTGLYEQYF
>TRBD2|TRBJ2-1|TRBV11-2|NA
TGTGCCAGCAGCCGGACTAGCGGGAGGGCCGCCCTCAATGAGCAGTTCTTC
CASSRTSGRAALNEQFF
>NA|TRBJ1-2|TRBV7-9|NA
TGTGCCAGCAGCTTAGGAGGGGATGGCTACACCTTC
CASSLGGDGYTF
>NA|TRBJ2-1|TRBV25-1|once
TGTGCCAGCAGTGTGGGCGCGGTCTACAATGAGCAGTTCTTC
CASSVGAVYNEQFF
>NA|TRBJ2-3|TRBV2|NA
TGTGCCAGCACAAGAGCGACTAGCACAGATACGCAGTATTTT
CASTRATSTDTQYF
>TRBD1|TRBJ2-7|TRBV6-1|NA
TGTGCCAGCAGTTCCGGACAGGGGAGCTCCTACGAGCAGTACTTC
CASSSGQGSSYEQYF
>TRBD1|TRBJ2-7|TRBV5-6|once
TGTGCCAGCAGATGGACAGGGAACTACGAGCAGTACTTC
CASRWTGNYEQYF
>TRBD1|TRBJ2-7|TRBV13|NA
TGTGCCAGCAGCTTGGGGACAGGGGGCTACGAGCAGTACTTC
CASSLGTGGYEQYF
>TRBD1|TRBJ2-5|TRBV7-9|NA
TGTGCCAGCAGCTTCCTCGGACAGGGGTTGAGGGAGACCCAGTACTTC
CASSFLGQGLRETQYF
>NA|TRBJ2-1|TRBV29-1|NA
TGCAGCGTTGAAGACGTCGTTGTAGGACAGTTTTACAATGAGCAGTTCTTC
CSVEDVVVGQFYNEQFF
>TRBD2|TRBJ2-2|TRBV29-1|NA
TGCAGCGTTGGCCTACAAGGGAGGGCCGGGGAGCTGTTTTTT
CSVGLQGRAGELFF
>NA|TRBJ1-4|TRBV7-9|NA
TGTGCCAGCAGCGTAAGGGGTTTGGGTGATGAAAAACTGTTTTTT
CASSVRGLGDEKLFF
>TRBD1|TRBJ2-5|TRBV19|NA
TGTGCCAGTAGTACAGGGGGCGAGGAGACCCAGTACTTC
CASSTGGEETQYF
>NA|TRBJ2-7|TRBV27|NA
TGTGCCAGCAGCCCCCCCTCTTACGAGCAGTACTTC
CASSPPSYEQYF